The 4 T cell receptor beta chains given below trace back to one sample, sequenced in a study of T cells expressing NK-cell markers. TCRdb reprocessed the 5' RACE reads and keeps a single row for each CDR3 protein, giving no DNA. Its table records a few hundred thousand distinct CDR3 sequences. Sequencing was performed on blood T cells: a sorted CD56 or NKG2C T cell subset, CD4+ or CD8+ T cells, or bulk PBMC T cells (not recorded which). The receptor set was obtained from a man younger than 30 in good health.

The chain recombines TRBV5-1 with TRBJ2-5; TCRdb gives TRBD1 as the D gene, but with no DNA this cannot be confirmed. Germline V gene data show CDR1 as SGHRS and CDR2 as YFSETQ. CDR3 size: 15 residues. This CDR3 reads CASSGTGLRQETQYF.

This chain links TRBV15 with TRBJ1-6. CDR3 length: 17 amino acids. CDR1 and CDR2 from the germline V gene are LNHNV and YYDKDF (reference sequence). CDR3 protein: CATSRTRALSYNSPLHF.

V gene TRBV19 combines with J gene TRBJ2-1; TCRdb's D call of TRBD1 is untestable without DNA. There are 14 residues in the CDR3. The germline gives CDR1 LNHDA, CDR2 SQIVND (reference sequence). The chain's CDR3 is CASSTGAAGNEQFF.

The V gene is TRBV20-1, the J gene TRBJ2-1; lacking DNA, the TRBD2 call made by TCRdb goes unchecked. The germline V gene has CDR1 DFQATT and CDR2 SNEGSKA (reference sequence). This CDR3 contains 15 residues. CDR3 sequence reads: CSARRLAATYNEQFF.